The rows below give T cell receptor beta chains drawn from one sample of a study of HIV-infected patients and healthy controls. TCRdb itself ran the 5' RACE reads through MiXCR, one entry per CDR3 protein. The sample has 60,000 to 70,000 distinct CDR3 sequences, about 19% seen once. The specimen was CD4+ T cells from blood. The source is a human donor in good health. Each CDR3 is given with its conserved first and last residue. D genes are given only for firm matches. Clone size appears in some rows only: once, few, many, or a class for an expanded clone.

abundance: few
v_gene: TRBV6-2/TRBV6-3
d_gene: .
j_gene: TRBJ2-7
CDR3nt: TGTGCCAGCAGTTACGCTGAGGGTCCCTACGAGCAGTACTTC
CDR3aa: CASSYAEGPYEQYF

abundance: many
v_gene: TRBV20-1
d_gene: .
j_gene: TRBJ1-6
CDR3nt: TGCAGTGCTACAGCCTGGCGGGGGGTCAATTCACCCCTCCACTTT
CDR3aa: CSATAWRGVNSPLHF

abundance: few
v_gene: TRBV6-1
d_gene: TRBD1
j_gene: TRBJ1-1
CDR3nt: TGTGCCAGCAGGGACAGGGGGCGAGGGGGGACTGAAGCTTTCTTT
CDR3aa: CASRDRGRGGTEAFF

abundance: .
v_gene: TRBV5-6
d_gene: TRBD2
j_gene: TRBJ2-3
CDR3nt: TGTGCCAGCAGCTTGTCGCCCGGGCGGGGGGAAGTCACAGATACGCAGTATTTT
CDR3aa: CASSLSPGRGEVTDTQYF

abundance: few
v_gene: TRBV27
d_gene: .
j_gene: TRBJ2-3
CDR3nt: TGTGCCAGCAGTTTAATGGGGGCGCAGGGTACGCAGTATTTT
CDR3aa: CASSLMGAQGTQYF

abundance: .
v_gene: TRBV19
d_gene: .
j_gene: TRBJ1-1
CDR3nt: TGTGCCAGTAGTAGAGCAGTAGGGGGGCAGACCCGCATGAACACTGAAGCTTTCTTT
CDR3aa: CASSRAVGGQTRMNTEAFF

abundance: .
v_gene: TRBV19
d_gene: .
j_gene: TRBJ1-3
CDR3nt: TGTGCCAGTATAAGGACCGGGCGTGATGGAAACACCATATATTTT
CDR3aa: CASIRTGRDGNTIYF

abundance: .
v_gene: TRBV9
d_gene: .
j_gene: TRBJ1-4
CDR3nt: TGTGCCAGCAGCACCCGCTCGGACAACTCGTACGAAAAACTGTTTTTT
CDR3aa: CASSTRSDNSYEKLFF

abundance: .
v_gene: TRBV7-2
d_gene: TRBD1
j_gene: TRBJ1-1
CDR3nt: TGTGCCAGCAGGACCGGGACAGGGGGGCTCCAAGCTTTCTTT
CDR3aa: CASRTGTGGLQAFF

abundance: .
v_gene: TRBV10-1
d_gene: TRBD1
j_gene: TRBJ2-5
CDR3nt: TGCGCCAGCAGCGGCGGGACAGGGGCTCCAGAGACCCAGTACTTC
CDR3aa: CASSGGTGAPETQYF

abundance: .
v_gene: TRBV7-3
d_gene: .
j_gene: TRBJ2-3
CDR3nt: TGTGCCAGCAGCCCCGATCGGGGCACAGATACGCAGTATTTT
CDR3aa: CASSPDRGTDTQYF

abundance: many
v_gene: TRBV6-5
d_gene: .
j_gene: TRBJ1-2
CDR3nt: TGTGCCAGCAGTCGAACTTCAGGTTTTTATGGCTACACCTTC
CDR3aa: CASSRTSGFYGYTF

abundance: many
v_gene: TRBV10-3
d_gene: .
j_gene: TRBJ2-2
CDR3nt: TGTGCCATCAGTGAGTCTGGGCGGAACACCGGGGAGCTGTTTTTT
CDR3aa: CAISESGRNTGELFF

abundance: few
v_gene: TRBV29-1
d_gene: TRBD2
j_gene: TRBJ2-1
CDR3nt: TGCAGCGTCGAAGGGGGTAGCGGGAGGGCCAATGAGCAGTTCTTC
CDR3aa: CSVEGGSGRANEQFF

abundance: few
v_gene: TRBV6-5
d_gene: TRBD2
j_gene: TRBJ2-4
CDR3nt: TGTGCCAGCAGTTACTTTCAAGCGGGAGGGCAGAACATTCAGTACTTC
CDR3aa: CASSYFQAGGQNIQYF

abundance: .
v_gene: TRBV20-1
d_gene: TRBD2
j_gene: TRBJ2-1
CDR3nt: TGCAGTGCTAGCGCCCTAGCGGGACTCTCCTACAATGAGCAGTTCTTC
CDR3aa: CSASALAGLSYNEQFF

abundance: many
v_gene: TRBV6-1
d_gene: TRBD2
j_gene: TRBJ2-3
CDR3nt: TGTGCCAGCAGTGAAGGAAGAATAGCGGGGGCTAGCACAGATACGCAGTATTTT
CDR3aa: CASSEGRIAGASTDTQYF

abundance: many
v_gene: TRBV6-4
d_gene: .
j_gene: TRBJ1-1
CDR3nt: TGTGCCAGCGGGGGAGAGAGTCGGACTGAAGCTTTCTTT
CDR3aa: CASGGESRTEAFF

abundance: few
v_gene: TRBV2
d_gene: TRBD1
j_gene: TRBJ2-6
CDR3nt: TGTGCCAGCAGCGACAGGGCTGGGGCCAACGTCCTGACTTTC
CDR3aa: CASSDRAGANVLTF

abundance: few
v_gene: TRBV23-1
d_gene: .
j_gene: TRBJ2-5
CDR3nt: TGCGCCAGCAGTCAATCGCAGGGCCCGAAGGAAGAGACCCAGTACTTC
CDR3aa: CASSQSQGPKEETQYF

abundance: few
v_gene: TRBV7-9
d_gene: TRBD1
j_gene: TRBJ1-2
CDR3nt: TGTGCCAGCAGCAAGGGGGACAGGGTCTATGGCTACACCTTC
CDR3aa: CASSKGDRVYGYTF

abundance: many
v_gene: TRBV4-2
d_gene: .
j_gene: TRBJ1-5
CDR3nt: TGTGCCAGCAGCCAAGATCGAAGCGGAGGGTTCAGGCAGCCCCAGCATTTT
CDR3aa: CASSQDRSGGFRQPQHF

abundance: few
v_gene: TRBV14
d_gene: .
j_gene: TRBJ1-4
CDR3nt: TGTGCCAGCAGCCTGACACGGGATAATGAAAAACTGTTTTTT
CDR3aa: CASSLTRDNEKLFF

abundance: few
v_gene: TRBV15
d_gene: .
j_gene: TRBJ2-2
CDR3nt: TGTGCCACCAGTCTAGCCGCCAACACCGGGGAGCTGTTTTTT
CDR3aa: CATSLAANTGELFF

abundance: many
v_gene: TRBV18
d_gene: .
j_gene: TRBJ1-2
CDR3nt: TGTGCCAGCTCACCTCTGGGCGGTCAGTATGGCTACACCTTC
CDR3aa: CASSPLGGQYGYTF

abundance: few
v_gene: TRBV5-5
d_gene: .
j_gene: TRBJ1-1
CDR3nt: TGTGCCAGCAGCTTGGCGGCGTGGGGGCAGAACACTGAAGCTTTCTTT
CDR3aa: CASSLAAWGQNTEAFF

abundance: many
v_gene: TRBV7-2
d_gene: .
j_gene: TRBJ1-4
CDR3nt: TGTGCCAGCAAGCGAATGGGGGGCGCGGGTGAAAAACTGTTTTTT
CDR3aa: CASKRMGGAGEKLFF